What follows are 21 T cell receptor beta chains derived from one specimen sequenced in a study of Graves' ophthalmopathy and Graves' hyperthyroidism. TCR beta CDR3 regions were amplified from RNA transcripts. HTBI primers were employed in first-round RT-PCR, then a second-round multiplex PCR followed. Via MiXCR, TCRdb re-called the multiplex PCR reads, giving one row per CDR3 protein. The sample shows hundreds of thousands of distinct CDR3 sequences, 13% to 15% of them seen only once. The sample taken for sequencing was blood. Receptors were obtained from a woman in her twenties or thirties with Graves' ophthalmopathy.

This clonotype was detected ten times or more. An end of the junction differs from the germline gene, which may be a read error. The chain carries TRBV12-3 or TRBV12-4 and TRBJ1-1; no firm D call. The length of the CDR3 is 14 residues. In DNA, the CDR3 is TGTACCAGCACCCTCTCTGGGGTCAACACTGAAGCTTTCTTT. Translated: CTSTLSGVNTEAFF.

This clonotype was seen ten or more times. This sequence joins TRBV6-5 and TRBJ2-7; TRBD1 might be the D (6 bases). V was shortened by 0 bases and J by 5 bases, with 11 bases between the two germline ends. The CDR3 is made up of 14 amino acids. Per the germline V gene, CDR1 is MNHEY and CDR2 is SVGAGI. CDR3 sequence reads: CASSYSGPGDEQYF. The CDR3 DNA is TGTGCCAGCAGTTACTCGGGTCCAGGGGACGAGCAGTACTTC.

This clonotype has a count of ten or more. V gene TRBV11-3 combines with J gene TRBJ2-5, with 10 bases fitting TRBD1. Trimming removed 4 bases from V and 6 bases from J; junction bases left unmatched: 2. Germline CDR1 SGHNT, CDR2 YENEEA. The CDR3 runs 13 residues. The CDR3: CASSSDRGKTQYF. The CDR3, as DNA: TGTGCCAGCAGCTCGGACAGGGGGAAGACCCAGTACTTC.

A word on this clonotype: A read error may be the cause here, since a much bigger clone is one base away. The CDR3 carries no conserved terminal phenylalanine or tryptophan, so it likely arises from a read error. This chain connects TRBV6-1 to TRBJ2-7; 11 nucleotides align to TRBD2. V dropped 7 bases and J dropped 5; count of bases not matched to a gene: 7. In germline, CDR1 is MNHNS, CDR2 SASEGT. This CDR3 region has 14 residues. The CDR3 DNA is TGTGCCAGCATTGTTACACTAGCGGGGGACGAGCAGTACTAC. This translates into CASIVTLAGDEQYY.

The chain couples TRBV12-3 or TRBV12-4 to TRBJ1-5; possibly TRBD1 for D (6 bases). The germline V and J ends were trimmed by 3 bases and 5 bases, with 14 bases remaining between them. The CDR3 has 15 amino acids. CDR3: CASSLGGALDQPQHF. In DNA, the CDR3 is TGTGCCAGCAGTTTGGGGGGCGCTTTGGATCAGCCCCAGCATTTT.

This clonotype was observed many times. V usage is TRBV28 and J usage is TRBJ1-5; D is uncertain. V was shortened by 6 bases and J by 2 bases, with 8 bases between the two germline ends. Germline CDR1 MDHEN, CDR2 SYDVKM. The CDR3 runs 13 residues. As DNA, the CDR3 is TGTGCCAGCAGAAGGGAGGGCAATCAGCCCCAGCATTTT. This translates into CASRREGNQPQHF. Filled out from reference TRBV28 and TRBJ1-5, the complete variable domain reads DVKVTQSSRYLVKRTGEKVFLECVQDMDHENMFWYRQDPGLGLRLIYFSYDVKMKEKGDIPEGYSVSREKKERFSLILESASTNQTSMYLCASRREGNQPQHFGDGTRLSIL.

The chain carries TRBV5-8 and TRBJ2-4, with TRBD2 identical over 13 bases. With 2 bases clipped from V and 9 bases from J, the junction kept 8 bases outside the gene matches. Germline V gives CDR1 SGHTS, CDR2 YDEGEE. The CDR3 extends over 16 amino acids. This CDR3 reads CASSLLAGGRGSIQYF. The CDR3 coding sequence is TGTGCCAGCAGCTTACTAGCGGGAGGGCGGGGAAGCATTCAGTACTTC.

To note about this clonotype: A much larger clone lies one base from this, so it may be a read error. The chain has TRBV13 and TRBJ2-2; TRBD2 matches 8 bases. V was pared by 5 bases and J by 3 bases, with 17 bases of the junction left unmatched. The CDR3 spans 19 residues. Germline V gene lookup returns CDR1 PRHDT and CDR2 FYEKMQ (reference sequence). In nucleotides, the CDR3 is TGTGCCAGCAGCAGAGATCTGATCGGGGGGGCCGTTGACACCGGGGAGCTGTTTTTT. Translation gives CASSRDLIGGAVDTGELFF.

This clonotype was seen many times. The V and J genes are TRBV12-5 and TRBJ1-5; perhaps TRBD1 as D (5 bases). Trimming took 4 bases from V and 9 from J, leaving 13 bases between them. Germline CDR1 LGHNT, CDR2 FRNRAP. The CDR3 runs to 13 residues. The CDR3 bases are TGTGCTAGTGGTTCGGCAGGAGGGGTGCCCCAGCATTTT. Translated, it gives CASGSAGGVPQHF.

The sample holds many counts of this clonotype. The chain couples TRBV20-1 to TRBJ2-7; 9 nucleotides agree with TRBD2. The CDR3 consists of 15 residues. CDR1 is DFQATT, CDR2 SNEGSKA, per germline (reference sequence). With V trimmed by 6 bases and J by 7 bases, 16 bases remained unmatched. As DNA, the CDR3 is TGCAGTGCCCTAGACCCACGAGCGGGGGGAAGAGAGCAGTACTTC. The encoded protein is CSALDPRAGGREQYF.

This clonotype was seen ten or more times. V gene TRBV30 combines with J gene TRBJ1-3, with a possible D match to TRBD1 (6 bases). CDR1 is GTSNPN and CDR2 is SVGIG in the germline V gene (reference sequence). The CDR3 sequence is 14 residues long. V was shortened by 1 base and J by 2 bases, with 9 bases between the two germline ends. The CDR3 DNA sequence: TGTGCCTGGAGTGCGGACAGTACTGGAAACACCATATATTTT. Translated, it gives CAWSADSTGNTIYF.

This clonotype was found many times. The chain carries TRBV29-1 and TRBJ2-7; tentatively, D is TRBD2 (5 bases). Trimming removed 3 bases from V and 3 bases from J, with 15 bases in between. Germline lookup yields CDR1 SQVTM and CDR2 ANQGSEA. CDR3 length equals 14 residues. CDR3 loop: CSVEGSGVNYEQYF. The CDR3 DNA reads TGCAGCGTTGAGGGGTCCGGGGTTAACTACGAGCAGTACTTC.

This chain connects TRBV4-1 to TRBJ1-6; 10 nucleotides agree with TRBD1. This CDR3 is 16 amino acids long. Germline CDR1 reads MGHRA; CDR2 reads YSYEKL. V was pared by 1 base and J by 10 bases, with 7 bases of the junction left unmatched. The CDR3 DNA follows: TGCGCCAGCAGCCAAGGCCGGACAGGGGGGCGGTCACCCCTCCACTTT. It encodes CASSQGRTGGRSPLHF.

This clonotype was detected many times. The chain is built from TRBV11-3 and TRBJ2-7; 7 bases match TRBD1. V lost 6 bases to trimming and J lost 1 base; unmatched junction nucleotides: 9. From germline, CDR1 is SGHNT and CDR2 YENEEA. This CDR3 has 15 amino acids. CDR3 loop: CASSPNRGISYEQYF. CDR3 nucleotides: TGTGCCAGCAGTCCAAACAGGGGTATTTCCTACGAGCAGTACTTC.

This clonotype was counted at least ten times. V usage is TRBV24-1 and J usage is TRBJ1-1; D unresolved. V gave up 1 base and J gave up 1 base, with 27 bases separating them. CDR1 is KGHDR and CDR2 is SFDVKD in the germline V gene. The CDR3 length is 21 residues. The CDR3: CATSDFCFPTTGGVGNTEAFF. CDR3 nucleotides: TGTGCCACCAGTGATTTTTGTTTCCCGACCACCGGCGGGGTTGGGAACACTGAAGCTTTCTTT.

In this sample, this clonotype turned up many times. A junction boundary mismatches the germline segment, possibly from a read error. The rearrangement links TRBV6-4 to TRBJ1-2, with TRBD1 matching over 9 bases. Germline V CDR1 and CDR2: MRHNA, SNTAGT. There are 13 residues in the CDR3. The CDR3 DNA sequence: TGTGCCAGCGGGGTACAGGGGGCCTATGGCTACGCCTTC. It encodes CASGVQGAYGYAF.

The sample holds a few counts of this clonotype. At one boundary the junction diverges from the germline segment, which might be a read error. The chain is built from TRBV5-5 and TRBJ2-4; D may be TRBD1 (6 bases). CDR3 size: 15 residues. Per germline, CDR1 SGHKS and CDR2 YYEKEE (reference sequence). The CDR3 is CASTLIGGPINIQYF. The CDR3 region has the DNA TGTGCCAGCACCTTGATAGGGGGTCCTATTAACATTCAGTACTTC.

This clonotype has ten or more counts. The CDR3 reads CASTPPVNNSPLHF. The CDR3 DNA reads as TGTGCCAGCACCCCCCCTGTCAATAATTCACCCCTCCACTTT. The V call is TRBV12-3 or TRBV12-4, the J call TRBJ1-6; D ambiguous. This CDR3 comprises 14 residues. The ends were cut back, 7 bases at V and 5 bases at J, with 12 bases in the middle.

This clonotype was counted many times. The rearrangement joins TRBV27 to TRBJ1-1; unclear D gene. Germline V gives CDR1 MNHEY, CDR2 SMNVEV (reference sequence). The CDR3 contains 13 residues. V was clipped by 9 bases and J by 0 bases, with 11 bases between them. Here the CDR3 DNA reads TGTGCCAGTAAGACCTTTGTGAACACTGAAGCTTTCTTT. Residues: CASKTFVNTEAFF.

This clonotype appeared many times. The chain has TRBV27 and TRBJ1-1, with TRBD1 matching over 7 bases. The V segment lost 4 bases and the J segment 2 bases; nucleotides outside the gene matches: 13. The CDR3 spans 17 residues. Germline V CDR1 and CDR2: MNHEY, SMNVEV (reference sequence). The CDR3 sequence: CASSSTGVKGPNTEAFF. The DNA of the CDR3 is TGTGCCAGCAGTTCAACAGGGGTGAAGGGTCCAAACACTGAAGCTTTCTTT.

This clonotype was detected ten times or more. V usage is TRBV11-2 and J usage is TRBJ1-2; unclear D gene. Germline CDR1 is SGHAT and CDR2 is FQNNGV. The CDR3 totals 16 residues. Trimming removed 2 bases from V and 2 bases from J, with 15 bases in between. CDR3: CASSLSVTEVNYGYTF. CDR3 nucleotides: TGTGCCAGCAGCTTATCCGTGACGGAAGTAAACTATGGCTACACCTTC.